A selection of T cell receptor beta chains follows, all from one sample in a study of blood T cell repertoires in COVID-19. Sequencing was performed with immunoSEQ multiplex PCR; in TCRdb, only in-frame clones are kept and a portion is missing. Among approximately 110,000 clones listed, approximately 74% were seen once. What was sequenced was peripheral blood. The receptors were sampled from a man aged 80 or over with COVID-19, enrolled during active disease. CDR3s include the opening cysteine and the closing phenylalanine or tryptophan. D genes are given only for firm matches. Only some rows state a clone size, as once, few, many or a class for expanded clones.

V	size	D	J	CDR3
TRBV6-5	.	.	TRBJ1-6	CASSYEGYNSPLHF
TRBV5-1	once	.	TRBJ2-2	CASSTWGENTGELFF
TRBV6-5	.	TRBD2	TRBJ2-1	CASSGLAVHEQFF
TRBV2	.	TRBD1	TRBJ2-7	CASSDEKGQGAQNEQYF
TRBV4-1	.	TRBD1	TRBJ1-5	CASSQGQGHNQPQHF
TRBV19	.	TRBD2	TRBJ2-7	CAGGGRDGNPGYEQYF
TRBV15	.	.	TRBJ1-2	CATSGGGWGANYGYTF
TRBV2	.	.	TRBJ1-5	CASMEGTESNQPQHF
TRBV5-6	.	TRBD2	TRBJ2-1	CASTSGSGYNEQFF
TRBV19	once	.	TRBJ2-2	CASSIVRPPDTGELFF
TRBV21-1	.	.	TRBJ2-7	CASSKNPVSVCGTETYEQYF
TRBV13	.	TRBD2	TRBJ2-1	CASSSFSGRYPNEQFF
TRBV28	.	.	TRBJ2-2	CASGLQGFGELFF
TRBV28	once	.	TRBJ1-5	CASRIFSSNQPQHF
TRBV18	.	.	TRBJ2-7	CASSLGAQTYEQYF
TRBV12-2	few	.	TRBJ1-5	CASRAQRGKDQPQHF
TRBV5-1	.	.	TRBJ2-3	CASSVWGRDTQYF
TRBV7-2	once	TRBD2	TRBJ2-2	CASSRGLAGQTGELFF
TRBV10-3	.	TRBD2	TRBJ2-5	CAIKASGSGETQYF
TRBV28	.	TRBD2	TRBJ2-7	CASSSPGLAGVSTYEQYF
TRBV28	.	TRBD1	TRBJ1-5	CASTPGQGAIQPQHF
TRBV19	.	.	TRBJ2-5	CASRSGTGEETQYF
TRBV4-3	.	TRBD1	TRBJ2-1	CASSQVRSGGIDEQFF
TRBV28	.	TRBD2	TRBJ2-4	CASSAPGLAWIQYF
TRBV2	.	.	TRBJ2-5	CASMVVPTGLGETQYF
TRBV19	.	.	TRBJ2-1	CASSIVGSDEQFF
TRBV27	.	TRBD1	TRBJ2-2	CASRKQGASTGELFF
TRBV9	once	.	TRBJ1-3	CASSVNSGNTIYF
TRBV7-8	once	TRBD1	TRBJ1-1	CASSLGGARGLAFF